This T cell receptor (beta chain) was sequenced during a study of human T cells and chemical hapten exposure. This CDR3 region has 14 residues. Germline loops: CDR1 SEHNR, CDR2 FQNEAQ (reference sequence). The V gene lost 5 bases and the J gene lost 1 base, with 9 bases spanning the gap. In its sample, this clonotype was seen a few times. Each CDR3 protein gets one entry after TCRdb re-called the RACE reads with MiXCR. Here the sample spans about 37,000 distinct CDR3 sequences, roughly 6.4% being singletons. Time point reported: patch test 1, 2 weeks after DPC sensitization. Regarding treatment: therapeutic diphenylcyclopropenone sensitization with weekly scalp DPC. Total RNA was isolated from whole blood that had not been fractionated.

The specimen was whole blood, collected in connection with sensitization to the hapten diphenylcyclopropenone (DPC). The chain joins TRBV7-9 to TRBJ1-5; no clear D. The source is a woman in her 30s with alopecia areata. Some clones in this sample may be carry-over from other donors' samples. DNA of the CDR3: TGTGCCAGCAGCCCGACTGAGAGCAATCAGCCCCAGCATTTT. Translating gives CASSPTESNQPQHF.